One and the same sample provided the 5 T cell receptor beta chains below, sequenced in a study of beta chain features in type 1 diabetes. Reverse transcription of all isolated RNA meant that expressed TCRB transcripts were sequenced. Using immunoSEQ multiplex PCR, the repertoire was profiled, and TCRdb retains in-frame clones only, with some absent. The sample has about 250,000 clones, 11% to 15% seen once. Material for sequencing was naive CD4+ T cells from blood. These receptors originate from a woman aged 40 to 55 in good health.

The rearrangement uses TRBV13 and TRBJ1-3; D not resolved. Germline CDR1 and CDR2: PRHDT and FYEKMQ (reference sequence). CDR3 length equals 18 residues. With 4 bases removed from V and 2 bases from J, the gap between germline ends came to 21 bases. CDR3 bases: TGTGCCAGCAGCTGGAGCAGCCGAGTCTTACCAGCTGGAAACACCATATATTTT. This codes for CASSWSSRVLPAGNTIYF. The full variable domain, in which reference TRBV13 and TRBJ1-3 provide the parts outside the CDR3, is AAGVIQSPRHLIKEKRETATLKCYPIPRHDTVYWYQQGPGQDPQFLISFYEKMQSDKGSIPDRFSAQQFSDYHSELNMSSLELGDSALYFCASSWSSRVLPAGNTIYFGEGSWLTVV.

The rearrangement links TRBV18 to TRBJ1-3, with 9 nucleotides matching TRBD1. Germline CDR1 reads KGHSH; CDR2 reads LQKENI. After removal of 2 bases from V and 4 bases from J, the junction contained 3 bases not matched to a gene. The CDR3 runs to 15 residues. The CDR3 bases are TGTGCCAGCTCACCAGACAGGGGGACCGGAAACACCATATATTTT. Its protein product is CASSPDRGTGNTIYF.

V gene TRBV6-5 combines with J gene TRBJ1-2; D possibly corresponds to TRBD1 (6 bases). The length of the CDR3 is 15 residues. CDR1 and CDR2 from the germline V gene are MNHEY and SVGAGI. V was shortened by 2 bases and J by 0 bases, with 10 bases between the two germline ends. The DNA for the CDR3 is TGTGCCAGCAGTTACAACAGGGATGCTAACTATGGCTACACCTTC. Protein: CASSYNRDANYGYTF.

This clone has a handful of counts. This chain joins TRBV15 and TRBJ2-2; TRBD1 aligns across 10 bases. The V segment lost 5 bases and the J segment 5 bases; nucleotides outside the gene matches: 8. Germline lookup yields CDR1 LNHNV and CDR2 YYDKDF (reference sequence). This CDR3 has 16 residues. In DNA, the CDR3 is TGTGCCACCAGCCGCGGGACAGGGGAATATACCGGGGAGCTGTTTTTT. Translating it yields CATSRGTGEYTGELFF.

This clone has a handful of counts. V and J are TRBV10-3 and TRBJ1-2, with 10 bases aligning to TRBD1. Trimming at V came to 3 bases and at J to 6 bases, leaving 4 bases not matched to a gene. Per germline, CDR1 ENHRY and CDR2 SYGVKD. The CDR3 totals 14 residues. The CDR3 sequence: CAISEPGTGDGYTF. CDR3 sequence (DNA): TGTGCCATCAGTGAACCCGGGACAGGGGATGGCTACACCTTC.